The source of this T cell receptor beta chain is a study of shared clonotypes between healthy human individuals. Cells designated naive CD8 were CD45RO-negative and were positively selected for CCR7, with terminally differentiated effector memory CD45RA+ cells excluded. Healthy and HIV-negative, the adult donors had no recent acute infections or vaccinations. V was pared by 2 bases and J by 3 bases, with 5 bases between. Germline V CDR1 and CDR2: MNHNY, SVGAGI (reference sequence). There are 12 residues in the CDR3. General study findings and limits: Tissue TCR repertoires likely differ from these blood-only repertoires. Rarefaction revealed incomplete sorted-subset sequencing despite large depth.

With regard to this clone: Its target is not known.

Profiled with immunoSEQ multiplex PCR; TCRdb holds only in-frame clones, not every one. The sample yields millions of clones, 93% seen once. J is TRBJ2-7 and V is TRBV6-6, with D perhaps matching TRBD1 (5 bases). The sequence came from a man aged 18 to 35 in good health. Some clones in this sample may be carry-over from other donors' samples. Sequencing input: naive CD8+ T cells from PBMCs. The DNA of the CDR3 is TGTGCCAGCAGTTACGACAGCTACGAGCAGTACTTC. Its translation is CASSYDSYEQYF.